Sequencing of this T cell receptor (beta chain) was carried out in a study of early T cells in non-severe SARS-CoV-2 infection. TCRdb passed the 5' RACE reads through MiXCR, listing each CDR3 protein once. The sample yields under 70,000 distinct CDR3 sequences, about 15% seen once. This clonotype was detected only a few times. V gave up 1 base and J gave up 4 bases, with 14 bases separating them. Per germline, CDR1 SGHTA and CDR2 FQGNSA. The CDR3 covers 15 residues. This specimen was whole blood, taken at baseline. The chain is built from TRBV7-2 and TRBJ2-7; D assignment may be TRBD1 or TRBD2 (5 bases each). This sequence was found in an adult who was a healthcare worker with PCR-confirmed SARS-CoV-2 infection or an uninfected control (not recorded which). CDR3 region: CASSLGGRNLYEQYF. The CDR3 coding sequence is TGTGCCAGCAGCTTAGGGGGACGAAACCTGTACGAGCAGTACTTC.